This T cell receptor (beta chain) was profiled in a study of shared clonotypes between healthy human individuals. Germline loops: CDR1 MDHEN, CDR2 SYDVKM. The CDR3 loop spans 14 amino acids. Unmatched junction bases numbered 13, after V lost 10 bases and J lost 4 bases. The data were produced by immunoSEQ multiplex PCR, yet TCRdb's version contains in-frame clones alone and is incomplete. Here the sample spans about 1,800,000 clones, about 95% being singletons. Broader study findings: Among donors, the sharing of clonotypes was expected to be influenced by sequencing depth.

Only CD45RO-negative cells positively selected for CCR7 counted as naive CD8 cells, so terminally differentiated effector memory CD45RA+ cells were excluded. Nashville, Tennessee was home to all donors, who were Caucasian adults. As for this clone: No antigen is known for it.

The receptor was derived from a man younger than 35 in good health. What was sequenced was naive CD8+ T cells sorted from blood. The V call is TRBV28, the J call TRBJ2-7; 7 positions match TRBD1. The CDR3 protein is CATAYRGLVYEQYF. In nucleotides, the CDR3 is TGTGCCACCGCCTACAGGGGTTTAGTGTACGAGCAGTACTTC.